This T cell receptor beta chain was sequenced during a study of blood T cell repertoires in COVID-19. Study-level information: Nucleic acid was either cDNA or gDNA, and it came from T cells, B-cell-depleted T cells, or PBMCs.

CDR3 size: 15 residues. Germline assignment: CDR1 SGHVS and CDR2 FQNEAQ. Study processing details: Using reference gene primer amplification, nucleated cell counts were estimated. The table came from immunoSEQ multiplex PCR; TCRdb's copy has only in-frame clones and leaves some out. From that table come the V and J calls and clone size; the DNA was used to work out D and trimming. This repertoire shows 230,000 or so clones, more than 70% found once; its top ten account for roughly 2.3%. This study enrolled people aged 18 to 89 from about two dozen US geographic areas. Participants reported their clinical history, and cohort assignment relied on those reports. Of note for this clone: At one boundary the junction diverges from the germline segment, which might be a read error.

This TCR was recovered from a woman aged 35 to 49 with acute COVID-19. J is TRBJ1-2 and V is TRBV7-8; TRBD1 matches at 8 bases. What was sequenced was PBMCs or T cells enriched from blood (not recorded which). CDR3 protein: CASSIAGGADYGYTF. In DNA form, the CDR3 reads TGTGCCAGCAGCATAGCAGGGGGCGCGGACTATGGCTACACCTTC. Together with reference TRBV7-8 and TRBJ1-2, the CDR3 gives the full variable domain: GAGVSQSPRYKVAKRGQDVALRCDPISGHVSLFWYQQALGQGPEFLTYFQNEAQLDKSGLPSDRFFAERPEGSVSTLKIQRTQQEDSAVYLCASSIAGGADYGYTFGSGTRLTVV.